A single T cell receptor (beta chain) is shown here with its context. No antigen is known for it. Relative to the germline gene, one junction end is altered; a read error may explain this. No cell sorting was done before RNA was extracted from the tissue. Between August and November 2014, newly diagnosed, chemotherapy-naive lung cancer patients underwent thoracic surgery in China. The data were taken from a study of tumor and adjacent non-tumor tissue in lung cancer. Study-wide findings and caveats: Tumor repertoires had a smaller top 100 clone share than normal lung.

Three rounds of nested PCR, following a modified ARM-PCR protocol, produced the TCRbeta library. Using its own MiXCR run on the multiplex PCR reads, TCRdb lists one record per CDR3 protein. Of approximately 79,000 distinct CDR3 sequences detected, approximately 72% appear once; the ten largest clones hold roughly 10%. CDR3 length equals 13 residues. Germline-derived CDR1 and CDR2 are MNHEY and SVGAGI. The V call is TRBV6-5, the J call TRBJ2-7, with a possible D match to TRBD2 (6 bases). Sequencing was performed on lung tumor tissue. The TCR sequence derives from a woman aged 40 to 50 with non-small cell lung cancer. CDR3 sequence: CASSTWRGREQYF. The DNA for the CDR3 is TGTGCCAGCAGTACCTGGAGGGGACGCGAGCAATACTTC.